This TCR beta chain was found in a study of cytomegalovirus exposure and HLA in healthy donors. V was pared by 5 bases and J by 6 bases, with 7 bases of the junction left unmatched. The germline V gene has CDR1 SGHRS and CDR2 YFSETQ. The CDR3 covers 14 residues. The PCR employed 60 Vbeta primers together with 13 Jbeta primers. Sequenced by immunoSEQ multiplex PCR; TCRdb stores in-frame clones only, minus some. The data contain around 200,000 clones, roughly 78% of them singletons. This clone was detected only once. As yet, its antigen is unknown. The sample contains more than one DNA sequence encoding this CDR3. Study observations and caveats: Later analysis identified several of the most significant clusters that appeared linked to common viral pathogens.

The receptor was isolated from a woman in her 30s in good health and CMV-seropositive. The rearrangement uses TRBV5-1 and TRBJ1-2; TRBD1 agrees at 10 bases. The sample consisted of PBMCs. CDR3: CASSLGTGADGYTF. The CDR3 nucleotides are TGCGCCAGCAGTCTTGGGACAGGGGCTGATGGCTACACCTTC.